This T cell receptor (beta chain) came from a study of cytomegalovirus exposure and HLA in healthy donors. The PCR used 60 Vbeta and 13 Jbeta primers. Sequenced by immunoSEQ multiplex PCR; TCRdb stores in-frame clones only, minus some. The sample's table shows 150,000 to 200,000 clones. Looked up from germline, CDR1 is LNHDA and CDR2 is SQIVND (reference sequence). This CDR3 spans 13 amino acids. V dropped 2 bases and J dropped 4 bases, with 5 bases sitting between them. V is TRBV19 and J is TRBJ2-2, with D hard to call. This receptor was obtained from a woman aged 55 to 70 in good health and CMV-seronegative. Specimen: PBMCs. CDR3 region: CASSIRVTGELFF. Here the CDR3 DNA reads TGTGCCAGTAGTATACGCGTCACCGGGGAGCTGTTTTTT.